This TCR beta chain was sequenced during a study of T cells in Graves' hyperthyroidism and ophthalmopathy. Amplified TCR beta CDR3 regions came from RNA transcripts. Primed by the HTBI set, a first-round RT-PCR was run on the TCR CDR3. MiXCR was run by TCRdb on the multiplex PCR reads, yielding one entry per CDR3 protein. The sample lists 300,000 to 500,000 distinct CDR3 sequences, 11% to 15% seen once, with 25% to 30% in the top ten. Per the germline V gene, CDR1 is MNHEY and CDR2 is SMNVEV (reference sequence). The CDR3 is 14 amino acids. V lost 3 bases, J lost 0 bases, and 6 bases lay in between. The sequencing input was blood. The chain uses TRBV27 and TRBJ2-1, with D unresolved. The sequence was obtained from a man aged 50 to 60 with Graves' ophthalmopathy. The CDR3 protein is CASSFKSSYNEQFF. For the CDR3, the DNA is TGTGCCAGCAGTTTCAAGAGCTCCTACAATGAGCAGTTCTTC.